The TCR beta chain under discussion was sequenced for a study of blood T cell repertoires in COVID-19. Overall study: In each case, the material was cDNA or gDNA derived from T cells, B-cell-depleted T cells, or PBMCs.

Study processing details: Reference gene primer amplification yielded estimated nucleated cell counts. Some clones are missing from TCRdb's copy, which holds only in-frame ones; the method was immunoSEQ multiplex PCR. The D gene and trimming were derived from the DNA, and the V and J assignments and clone size from that table. The data contain around 150,000 clones, around 93% of them seen just once; the ten biggest clones take up about 5.3%. CDR1 is MNHEY and CDR2 is SVGAGI in the germline V gene. Trimming stripped 0 bases from V and 3 bases from J, with 11 bases between. This CDR3 spans 15 amino acids.

The sample comprised peripheral blood. The gene calls are TRBV6-5 and TRBJ1-1, with a possible D match to TRBD1 (6 bases). The sequence was collected from a man aged 30-40 years with COVID-19, enrolled during active disease. The CDR3 DNA sequence: TGTGCCAGCAGTTACTCGGGGGGGGCGGACACTGAAGCTTTCTTT. Protein: CASSYSGGADTEAFF.